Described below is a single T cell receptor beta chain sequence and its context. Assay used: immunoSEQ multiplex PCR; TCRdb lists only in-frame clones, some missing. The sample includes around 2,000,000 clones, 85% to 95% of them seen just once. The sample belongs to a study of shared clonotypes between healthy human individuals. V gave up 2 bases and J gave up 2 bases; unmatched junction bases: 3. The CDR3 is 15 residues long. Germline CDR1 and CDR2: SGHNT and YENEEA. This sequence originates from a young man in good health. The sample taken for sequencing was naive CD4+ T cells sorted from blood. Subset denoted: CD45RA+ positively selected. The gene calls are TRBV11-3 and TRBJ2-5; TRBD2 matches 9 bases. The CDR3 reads CASSLTSGLQETQYF. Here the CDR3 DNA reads TGTGCCAGCAGCTTAACTAGCGGGTTACAAGAGACCCAGTACTTC.